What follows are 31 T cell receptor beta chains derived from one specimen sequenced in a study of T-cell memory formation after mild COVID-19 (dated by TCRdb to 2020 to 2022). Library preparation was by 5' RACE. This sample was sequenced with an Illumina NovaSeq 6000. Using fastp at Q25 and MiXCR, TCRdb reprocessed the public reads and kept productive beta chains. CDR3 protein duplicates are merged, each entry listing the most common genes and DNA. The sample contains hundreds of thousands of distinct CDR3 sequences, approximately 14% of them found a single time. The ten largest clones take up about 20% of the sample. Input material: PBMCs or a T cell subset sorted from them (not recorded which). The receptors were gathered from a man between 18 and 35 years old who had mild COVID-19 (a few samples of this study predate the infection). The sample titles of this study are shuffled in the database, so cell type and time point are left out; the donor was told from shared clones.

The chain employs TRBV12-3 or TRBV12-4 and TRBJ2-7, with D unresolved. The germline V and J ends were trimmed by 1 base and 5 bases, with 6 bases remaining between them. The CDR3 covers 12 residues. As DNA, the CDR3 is TGTGCCAGCAGTTTAGTGGCTGACGAGCAGTACTTC. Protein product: CASSLVADEQYF.

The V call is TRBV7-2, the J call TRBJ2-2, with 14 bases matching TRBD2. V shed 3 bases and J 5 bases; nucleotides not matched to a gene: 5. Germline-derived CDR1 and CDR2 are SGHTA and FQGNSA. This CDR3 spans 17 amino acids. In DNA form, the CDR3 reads TGTGCCAGCAGCTTCGGACTAGCGGGGGGCGGGACCGGGGAGCTGTTTTTT. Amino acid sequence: CASSFGLAGGGTGELFF.

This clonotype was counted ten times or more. The CDR3 sequence: CASSFWGGNEQFF. As DNA, the CDR3 is TGTGCCAGCAGTTTTTGGGGTGGCAATGAGCAGTTCTTC. The J gene is TRBJ2-1, the V gene TRBV12-3 or TRBV12-4; D not certain. Trimming shortened V by 3 bases and J by 6 bases, and 9 bases separated the two germline ends. The CDR3 is made up of 13 amino acids.

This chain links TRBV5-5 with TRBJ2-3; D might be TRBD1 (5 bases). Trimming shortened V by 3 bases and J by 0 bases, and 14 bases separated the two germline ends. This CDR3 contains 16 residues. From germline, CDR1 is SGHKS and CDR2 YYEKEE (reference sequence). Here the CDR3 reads CASSSLGVSSTDTQYF. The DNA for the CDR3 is TGTGCCAGCAGCTCCTTAGGGGTCAGCAGCACAGATACGCAGTATTTT.

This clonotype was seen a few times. CDR3 amino acids: CASSPTGFQGQPQHF. The CDR3 nucleotides read TGCGCCAGCAGCCCAACAGGGTTTCAAGGTCAGCCCCAGCATTTT. This rearrangement joins TRBV5-1 to TRBJ1-5, with a tentative D call TRBD1 (6 bases). The CDR3 is 15 residues long. With 4 bases removed from V and 6 bases from J, the gap between germline ends came to 17 bases. Germline values: CDR1 SGHRS, CDR2 YFSETQ. The full variable domain, completed using reference TRBV5-1 and TRBJ1-5, is KAGVTQTPRYLIKTRGQQVTLSCSPISGHRSVSWYQQTPGQGLQFLFEYFSETQRNKGNFPGRFSGRQFSNSRSEMNVSTLELGDSALYLCASSPTGFQGQPQHFGDGTRLSIL.

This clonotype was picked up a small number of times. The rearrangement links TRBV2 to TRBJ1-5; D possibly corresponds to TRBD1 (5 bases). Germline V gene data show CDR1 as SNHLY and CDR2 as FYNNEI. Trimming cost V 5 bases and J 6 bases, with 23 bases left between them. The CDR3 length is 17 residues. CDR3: CASSSGNKPGLGQPQHF. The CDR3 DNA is TGTGCCAGCAGTTCTGGTAATAAGCCGGGACTGGGTCAGCCCCAGCATTTT.

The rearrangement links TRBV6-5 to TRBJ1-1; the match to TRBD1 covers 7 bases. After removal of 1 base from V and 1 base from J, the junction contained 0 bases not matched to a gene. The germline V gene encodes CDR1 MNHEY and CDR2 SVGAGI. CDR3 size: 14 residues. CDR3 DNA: TGTGCCAGCAGTTACTGGACAGGGAACACTGAAGCTTTCTTT. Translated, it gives CASSYWTGNTEAFF.

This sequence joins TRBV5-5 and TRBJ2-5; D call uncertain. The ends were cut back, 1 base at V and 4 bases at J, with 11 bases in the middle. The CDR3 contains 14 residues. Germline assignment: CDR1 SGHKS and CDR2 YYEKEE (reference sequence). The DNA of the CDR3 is TGTGCCAGCAGCTTGCTCCCTGGGCCAGAGACCCAGTACTTC. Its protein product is CASSLLPGPETQYF.

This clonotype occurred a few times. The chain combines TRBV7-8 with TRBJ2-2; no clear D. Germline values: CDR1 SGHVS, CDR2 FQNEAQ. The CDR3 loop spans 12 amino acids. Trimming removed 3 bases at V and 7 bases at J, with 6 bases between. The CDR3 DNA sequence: TGTGCCAGCAGCTTGTTCAACGGGGAGCTGTTTTTT. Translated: CASSLFNGELFF.

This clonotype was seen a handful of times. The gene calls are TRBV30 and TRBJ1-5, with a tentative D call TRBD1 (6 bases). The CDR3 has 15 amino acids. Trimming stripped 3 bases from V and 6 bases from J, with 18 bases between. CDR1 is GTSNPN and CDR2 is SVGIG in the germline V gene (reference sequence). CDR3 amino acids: CAWSGTLRGGQPQHF. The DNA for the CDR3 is TGTGCCTGGAGCGGTACCCTGAGGGGGGGTCAGCCCCAGCATTTT. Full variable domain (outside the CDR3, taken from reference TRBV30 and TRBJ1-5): SQTIHQWPATLVQPVGSPLSLECTVEGTSNPNLYWYRQAAGRGLQLLFYSVGIGQISSEVPQNLSASRPQDRQFILSSKKLLLSDSGFYLCAWSGTLRGGQPQHFGDGTRLSIL.

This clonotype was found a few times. In DNA form, the CDR3 reads TGTGCCAGCAGCTTAGCGCGCGCGAACACCATATATTTT. Translated, it gives CASSLARANTIYF. V gene TRBV7-6 combines with J gene TRBJ1-3; D remains ambiguous. The CDR3 loop spans 13 amino acids. Germline assignment: CDR1 SGHVS and CDR2 FNYEAQ. Deletions cut 0 bases from V and 7 bases from J, with 7 bases between.

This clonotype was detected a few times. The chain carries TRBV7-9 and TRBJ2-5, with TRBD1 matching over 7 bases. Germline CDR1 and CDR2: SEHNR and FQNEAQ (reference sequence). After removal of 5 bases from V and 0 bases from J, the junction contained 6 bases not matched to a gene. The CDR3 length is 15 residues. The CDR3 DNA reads TGTGCCAGCAGCCGACCGACAGGGTACCAAGAGACCCAGTACTTC. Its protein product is CASSRPTGYQETQYF.

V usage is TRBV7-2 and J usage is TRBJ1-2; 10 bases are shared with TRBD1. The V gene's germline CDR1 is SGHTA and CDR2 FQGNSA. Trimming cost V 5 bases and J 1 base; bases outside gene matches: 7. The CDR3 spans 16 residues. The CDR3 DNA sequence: TGTGCCAGCAGCGAACGGACAGGGGGATTTAACTATGGCTACACCTTC. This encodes CASSERTGGFNYGYTF.

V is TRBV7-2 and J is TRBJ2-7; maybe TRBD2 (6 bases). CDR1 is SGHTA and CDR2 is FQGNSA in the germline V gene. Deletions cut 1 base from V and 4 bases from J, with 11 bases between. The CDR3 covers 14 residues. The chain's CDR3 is CASSLGRGAYEQYF. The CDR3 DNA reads TGTGCCAGCAGCTTAGGGCGCGGGGCTTACGAGCAGTACTTC.

In DNA, the CDR3 is TGTGCCAGCAGCCCCGGGACCGCCGATCCCCAGCATTTT. This codes for CASSPGTADPQHF. This sequence joins TRBV7-2 and TRBJ1-5, with D tentatively TRBD1 (5 bases). The V end was cut by 5 bases, the J end by 10 bases, with 15 bases between. This CDR3 spans 13 amino acids. The germline gives CDR1 SGHTA, CDR2 FQGNSA.

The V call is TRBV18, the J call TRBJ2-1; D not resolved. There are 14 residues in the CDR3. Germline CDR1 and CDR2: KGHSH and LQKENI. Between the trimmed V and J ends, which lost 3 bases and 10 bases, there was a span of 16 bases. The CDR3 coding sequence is TGTGCCAGCTCACCTGTAGGCGGTGTCTGGGAGCAGTTCTTC. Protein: CASSPVGGVWEQFF.

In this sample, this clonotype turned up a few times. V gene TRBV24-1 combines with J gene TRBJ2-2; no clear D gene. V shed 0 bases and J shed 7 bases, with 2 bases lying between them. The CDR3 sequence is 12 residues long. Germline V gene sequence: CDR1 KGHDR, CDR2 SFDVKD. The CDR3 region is CATSDLFGELFF. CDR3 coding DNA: TGTGCCACCAGTGATTTGTTCGGGGAGCTGTTTTTT.

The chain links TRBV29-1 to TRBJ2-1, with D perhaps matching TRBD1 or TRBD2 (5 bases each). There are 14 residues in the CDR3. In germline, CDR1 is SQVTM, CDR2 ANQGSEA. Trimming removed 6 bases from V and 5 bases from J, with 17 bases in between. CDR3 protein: CSVLNRGLDNEQFF. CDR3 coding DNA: TGCAGCGTACTCAACCGGGGCCTGGACAATGAGCAGTTCTTC.

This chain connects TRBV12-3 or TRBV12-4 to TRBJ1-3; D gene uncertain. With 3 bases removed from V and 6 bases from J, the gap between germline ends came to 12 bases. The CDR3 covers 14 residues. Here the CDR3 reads CASSLSGEANTIYF. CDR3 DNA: TGTGCCAGCAGTTTGTCCGGGGAGGCAAACACCATATATTTT.

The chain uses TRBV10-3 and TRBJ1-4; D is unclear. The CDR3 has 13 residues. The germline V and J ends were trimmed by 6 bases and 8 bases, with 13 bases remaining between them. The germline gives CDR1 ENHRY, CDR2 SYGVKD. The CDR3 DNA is TGTGCCATCAGGACGGACTCCGGGGAAAAACTGTTTTTT. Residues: CAIRTDSGEKLFF.

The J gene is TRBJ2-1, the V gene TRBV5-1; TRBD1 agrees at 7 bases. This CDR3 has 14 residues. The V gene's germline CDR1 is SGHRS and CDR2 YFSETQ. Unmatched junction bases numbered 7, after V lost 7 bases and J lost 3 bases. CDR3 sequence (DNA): TGCGCCAGCGATACCCGGGACAGCTACAATGAGCAGTTCTTC. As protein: CASDTRDSYNEQFF. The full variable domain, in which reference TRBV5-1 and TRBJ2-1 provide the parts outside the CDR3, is KAGVTQTPRYLIKTRGQQVTLSCSPISGHRSVSWYQQTPGQGLQFLFEYFSETQRNKGNFPGRFSGRQFSNSRSEMNVSTLELGDSALYLCASDTRDSYNEQFFGPGTRLTVL.

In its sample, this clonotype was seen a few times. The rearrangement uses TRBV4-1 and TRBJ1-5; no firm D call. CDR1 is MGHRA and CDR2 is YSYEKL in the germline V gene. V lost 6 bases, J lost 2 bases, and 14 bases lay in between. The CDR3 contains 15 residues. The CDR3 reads CASRNVRAGNQPQHF. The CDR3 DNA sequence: TGCGCCAGCAGAAACGTACGGGCCGGCAATCAGCCCCAGCATTTT.

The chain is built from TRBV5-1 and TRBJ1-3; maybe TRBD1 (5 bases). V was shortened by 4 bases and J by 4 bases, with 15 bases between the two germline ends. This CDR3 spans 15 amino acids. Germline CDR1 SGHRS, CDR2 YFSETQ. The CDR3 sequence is CASSLEGRPGNTIYF. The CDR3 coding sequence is TGCGCCAGCAGCCTTGAGGGACGGCCCGGAAACACCATATATTTT.

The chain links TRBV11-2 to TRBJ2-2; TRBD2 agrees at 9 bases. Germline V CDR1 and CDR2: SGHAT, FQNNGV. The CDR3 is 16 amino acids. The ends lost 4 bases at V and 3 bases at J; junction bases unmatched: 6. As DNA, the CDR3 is TGTGCCAGCAGCTCCTTGCGGGGGGGTTACACCGGGGAGCTGTTTTTT. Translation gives CASSSLRGGYTGELFF. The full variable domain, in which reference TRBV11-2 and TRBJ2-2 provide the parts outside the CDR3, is EAGVAQSPRYKIIEKRQSVAFWCNPISGHATLYWYQQILGQGPKLLIQFQNNGVVDDSQLPKDRFSAERLKGVDSTLKIQPAKLEDSAVYLCASSSLRGGYTGELFFGEGSRLTVL.

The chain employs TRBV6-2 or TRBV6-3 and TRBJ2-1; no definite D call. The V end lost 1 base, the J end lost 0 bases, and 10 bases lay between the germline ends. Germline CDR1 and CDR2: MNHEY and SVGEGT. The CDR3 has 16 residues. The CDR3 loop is CASSYLEMSSYNEQFF. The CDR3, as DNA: TGTGCCAGCAGTTACTTAGAGATGAGCTCCTACAATGAGCAGTTCTTC.

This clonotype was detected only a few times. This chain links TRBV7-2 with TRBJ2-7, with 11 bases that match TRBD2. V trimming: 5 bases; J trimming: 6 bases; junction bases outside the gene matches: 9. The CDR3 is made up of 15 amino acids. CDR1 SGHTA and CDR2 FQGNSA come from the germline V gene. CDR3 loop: CASSATSGDLTEQYF. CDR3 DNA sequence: TGTGCCAGCAGCGCGACTAGCGGGGACCTTACCGAGCAGTACTTC.

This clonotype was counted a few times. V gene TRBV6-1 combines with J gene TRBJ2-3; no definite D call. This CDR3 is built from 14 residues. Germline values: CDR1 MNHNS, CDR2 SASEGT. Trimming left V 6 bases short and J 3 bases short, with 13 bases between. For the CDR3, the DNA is TGTGCCAGCAGATACTGGACCGAGACAGATACGCAGTATTTT. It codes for CASRYWTETDTQYF.

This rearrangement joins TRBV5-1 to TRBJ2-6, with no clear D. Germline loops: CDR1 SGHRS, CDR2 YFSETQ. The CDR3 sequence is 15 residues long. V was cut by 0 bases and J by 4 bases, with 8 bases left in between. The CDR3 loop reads CASSLAEAGANVLTF. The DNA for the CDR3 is TGCGCCAGCAGCTTGGCCGAGGCCGGGGCCAACGTCCTGACTTTC. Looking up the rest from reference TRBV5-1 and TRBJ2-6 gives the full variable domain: KAGVTQTPRYLIKTRGQQVTLSCSPISGHRSVSWYQQTPGQGLQFLFEYFSETQRNKGNFPGRFSGRQFSNSRSEMNVSTLELGDSALYLCASSLAEAGANVLTFGAGSRLTVL.

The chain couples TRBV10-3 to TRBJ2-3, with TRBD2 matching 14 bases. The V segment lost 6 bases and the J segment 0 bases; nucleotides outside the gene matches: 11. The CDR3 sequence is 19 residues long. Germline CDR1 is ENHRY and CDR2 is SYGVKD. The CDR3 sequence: CAIRGTSGGFKESTDTQYF. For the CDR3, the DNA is TGTGCCATCAGAGGGACTAGCGGGGGATTCAAAGAAAGCACAGATACGCAGTATTTT.

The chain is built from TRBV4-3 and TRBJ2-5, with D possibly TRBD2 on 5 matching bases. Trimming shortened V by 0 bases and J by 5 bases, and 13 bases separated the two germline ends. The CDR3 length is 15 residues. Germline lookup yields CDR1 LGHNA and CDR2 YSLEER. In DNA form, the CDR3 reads TGCGCCAGCAGCCAAGATCCTCGGGGAGCGGAGACCCAGTACTTC. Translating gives CASSQDPRGAETQYF.

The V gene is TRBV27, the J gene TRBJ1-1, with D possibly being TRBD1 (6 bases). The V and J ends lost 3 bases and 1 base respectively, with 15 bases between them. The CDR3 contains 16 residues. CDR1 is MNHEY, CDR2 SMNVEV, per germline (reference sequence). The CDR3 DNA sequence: TGTGCCAGCAGTTTCTTAGGGGGTTGGGCGAACACTGAAGCTTTCTTT. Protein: CASSFLGGWANTEAFF.